The 15 T cell receptor beta chains presented below share a single source sample, sequenced in a study of blood T cell repertoires in COVID-19. Generated by immunoSEQ multiplex PCR, the TCRdb table keeps only in-frame clones and is missing some. The data hold approximately 200,000 clones, with approximately 88% observed a single time. Sequenced material: PBMCs or T cells enriched from blood (not recorded which). The receptors were sampled from a woman aged 25 to 39 who had been exposed to COVID-19.

The V gene is TRBV5-1, the J gene TRBJ2-7; 7 bases line up with TRBD1. Losses at the gene ends were 2 bases for V and 4 bases for J; bases not matched to a gene: 6. Germline V gene lookup returns CDR1 SGHRS and CDR2 YFSETQ. This CDR3 is built from 14 residues. CDR3 region: CASSFFLTGYEQYF. Here the CDR3 DNA reads TGCGCCAGCAGCTTCTTTTTGACAGGGTACGAGCAGTACTTC. Together with reference TRBV5-1 and TRBJ2-7, the CDR3 gives the full variable domain: KAGVTQTPRYLIKTRGQQVTLSCSPISGHRSVSWYQQTPGQGLQFLFEYFSETQRNKGNFPGRFSGRQFSNSRSEMNVSTLELGDSALYLCASSFFLTGYEQYFGPGTRLTVT.

The CDR3 is CASSQAVYEQYF. The CDR3 DNA sequence: TGTGCCAGCAGCCAAGCGGTATACGAGCAGTACTTC. The chain carries TRBV3-1 (or the pseudogene TRBV3-2) and TRBJ2-7, with D unclear. V dropped 1 base and J dropped 4 bases, with 5 bases sitting between them. Looked up from germline, CDR1 is LGHDT and CDR2 is YNNKEL (reference sequence). There are 12 residues in the CDR3.

The chain uses TRBV5-4 and TRBJ2-2; 7 nucleotides line up with TRBD2. Germline V CDR1 and CDR2: SGHNT, YYREEE (reference sequence). The CDR3 has 15 residues. V shed 1 base, J shed 5 bases, and the junction held 5 bases outside the gene matches. The CDR3 region is CASSLSGAGTGELFF. CDR3 bases: TGTGCCAGCAGCTTGTCCGGAGCGGGGACCGGGGAGCTGTTTTTT. Full variable domain (remainder filled in from reference TRBV5-4 and TRBJ2-2): ETGVTQSPTHLIKTRGQQVTLRCSSQSGHNTVSWYQQALGQGPQFIFQYYREEENGRGNFPPRFSGLQFPNYSSELNVNALELDDSALYLCASSLSGAGTGELFFGEGSRLTVL.

The chain carries TRBV29-1 and TRBJ2-7; a weak D match, TRBD1 (6 bases). Germline V gene lookup returns CDR1 SQVTM and CDR2 ANQGSEA. Trimming shortened V by 4 bases and J by 1 base, and 11 bases separated the two germline ends. The CDR3 is 13 residues long. CDR3 DNA: TGCAGCGTTGGGGGGCCCGCATCCTACGAGCAGTACTTC. It yields the protein CSVGGPASYEQYF.

The chain couples TRBV7-3 to TRBJ1-1; 7 nucleotides line up with TRBD1. Germline values: CDR1 SGHTA, CDR2 FQGTGA. V trimming: 5 bases; J trimming: 6 bases; junction bases outside the gene matches: 12. This CDR3 comprises 15 residues. The CDR3 DNA reads as TGTGCCAGCAGCGCACAGGGGTCTACGGGCTCTGAAGCTTTCTTT. This codes for CASSAQGSTGSEAFF.

This clone has just one count. The rearrangement links TRBV5-4 to TRBJ1-5; 7 bases match TRBD1. This CDR3 has 13 residues. J gave up 7 bases and V 0 bases, and 1 base lay outside the gene matches. Germline assignment: CDR1 SGHNT and CDR2 YYREEE (reference sequence). The CDR3 region has the DNA TGTGCCAGCAGCTTGGAAGGGGGCCAGCCCCAGCATTTT. Translating gives CASSLEGGQPQHF.

The CDR3: CATNMQGVGYEQYF. The CDR3 DNA sequence: TGTGCCACGAACATGCAGGGGGTAGGATACGAGCAGTACTTC. The chain is built from TRBV15 and TRBJ2-7; 7 positions match TRBD1. Germline V gene lookup returns CDR1 LNHNV and CDR2 YYDKDF (reference sequence). This CDR3 has 14 amino acids. The trim removed 9 bases at V and 4 bases at J, leaving 12 bases unmatched.

The chain has TRBV3-1 (or the pseudogene TRBV3-2) and TRBJ1-1, with TRBD1 as a possible D gene (6 bases). Germline CDR1 is LGHDT and CDR2 is YNNKEL (reference sequence). This CDR3 region has 14 residues. V lost 1 base, J lost 5 bases, and 11 bases lay in between. This CDR3 is CASSQGTVTTEAFF. In DNA form, the CDR3 reads TGTGCCAGCAGCCAAGGGACAGTAACGACTGAAGCTTTCTTT.

The chain joins TRBV25-1 to TRBJ2-3; 7 bases map to TRBD2. With 2 bases clipped from V and 5 bases from J, the junction kept 1 base outside the gene matches. CDR1 is MGHDK, CDR2 SYGVNS, per germline. The CDR3 is made up of 13 amino acids. This CDR3 is CASSETGGDTQYF. CDR3 DNA: TGTGCCAGCAGTGAAACGGGGGGAGATACGCAGTATTTT.

This chain links TRBV30 with TRBJ1-3, with D tentatively TRBD1 (5 bases). CDR1 is GTSNPN and CDR2 is SVGIG in the germline V gene (reference sequence). This CDR3 has 16 amino acids. Deletions cut 3 bases from V and 0 bases from J, with 15 bases between. The DNA for the CDR3 is TGTGCCTGGAGGGACACCGGGCCCGTCTCTGGAAACACCATATATTTT. Translation: CAWRDTGPVSGNTIYF.

This clone showed up just once. The chain employs TRBV20-1 and TRBJ2-1; 10 bases agree with TRBD2. The V gene end was trimmed by 3 bases and the J gene end by 7 bases; junction bases not matched to a gene: 6. The CDR3 has 14 amino acids. Germline-derived CDR1 and CDR2 are DFQATT and SNEGSKA (reference sequence). CDR3 protein: CSASRAGGGNEQFF. The CDR3 DNA sequence: TGCAGTGCTAGTCGAGCGGGAGGGGGTAATGAGCAGTTCTTC.

The chain links TRBV21-1 to TRBJ2-7; no DNA check was done on the table's D call, TRBD1. TRBV21-1 is annotated as a pseudogene. The CDR3 loop spans 12 amino acids. DNA of the CDR3: TGTGCCAGGGGGACAGGAATCTTCGAGCAGTACTTC. Residues: CARGTGIFEQYF.

This clone was recorded a few times. The rearrangement joins TRBV28 to TRBJ1-2, with D unresolved. This CDR3 is built from 12 residues. Trimming cost V 3 bases and J 6 bases, with 8 bases left between them. Germline V gives CDR1 MDHEN, CDR2 SYDVKM. Written as DNA, the CDR3 is TGTGCCAGCAGTTTTCGGGGAGATGGCTACACCTTC. Translated, it gives CASSFRGDGYTF.

V usage is TRBV7-9 and J usage is TRBJ2-3; D is possibly TRBD2 (7 bases). There are 16 residues in the CDR3. Trimming took off 2 bases at V and 1 base at J, with 13 bases between the two ends. Germline loops: CDR1 SEHNR, CDR2 FQNEAQ (reference sequence). CDR3 sequence reads: CASSLWGGSGTDTQYF. The CDR3 DNA sequence: TGTGCCAGCAGCTTATGGGGGGGCTCGGGCACAGATACGCAGTATTTT. Filled out from reference TRBV7-9 and TRBJ2-3, the complete variable domain reads DTGVSQNPRHKITKRGQNVTFRCDPISEHNRLYWYRQTLGQGPEFLTYFQNEAQLEKSRLLSDRFSAERPKGSFSTLEIQRTEQGDSAMYLCASSLWGGSGTDTQYFGPGTRLTVL.

This chain uses TRBV11-1 with TRBJ1-1, with 8 bases fitting TRBD1. V lost 5 bases to trimming and J lost 1 base; unmatched junction nucleotides: 6. Germline V gene sequence: CDR1 SGHAT, CDR2 FQDESV (reference sequence). This CDR3 is built from 15 residues. This chain's CDR3 is CASSLRGRRNTEAFF. The CDR3 coding sequence is TGTGCCAGCAGCCTCAGGGGGCGTCGGAACACTGAAGCTTTCTTT.